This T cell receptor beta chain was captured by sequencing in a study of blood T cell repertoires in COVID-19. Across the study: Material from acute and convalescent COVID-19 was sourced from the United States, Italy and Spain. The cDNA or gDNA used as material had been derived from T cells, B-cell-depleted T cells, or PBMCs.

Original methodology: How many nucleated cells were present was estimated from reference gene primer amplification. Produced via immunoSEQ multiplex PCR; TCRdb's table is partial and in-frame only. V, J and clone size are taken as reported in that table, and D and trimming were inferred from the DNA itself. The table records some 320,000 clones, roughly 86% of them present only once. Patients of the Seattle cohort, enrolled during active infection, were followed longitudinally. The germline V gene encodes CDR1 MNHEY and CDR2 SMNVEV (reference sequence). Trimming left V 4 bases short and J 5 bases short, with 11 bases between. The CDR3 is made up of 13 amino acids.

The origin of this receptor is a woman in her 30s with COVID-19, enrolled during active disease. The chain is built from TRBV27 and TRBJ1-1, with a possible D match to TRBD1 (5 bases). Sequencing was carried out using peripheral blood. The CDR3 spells CASSWVRGTEAFF. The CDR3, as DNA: TGTGCCAGCAGTTGGGTCCGGGGGACTGAAGCTTTCTTT.